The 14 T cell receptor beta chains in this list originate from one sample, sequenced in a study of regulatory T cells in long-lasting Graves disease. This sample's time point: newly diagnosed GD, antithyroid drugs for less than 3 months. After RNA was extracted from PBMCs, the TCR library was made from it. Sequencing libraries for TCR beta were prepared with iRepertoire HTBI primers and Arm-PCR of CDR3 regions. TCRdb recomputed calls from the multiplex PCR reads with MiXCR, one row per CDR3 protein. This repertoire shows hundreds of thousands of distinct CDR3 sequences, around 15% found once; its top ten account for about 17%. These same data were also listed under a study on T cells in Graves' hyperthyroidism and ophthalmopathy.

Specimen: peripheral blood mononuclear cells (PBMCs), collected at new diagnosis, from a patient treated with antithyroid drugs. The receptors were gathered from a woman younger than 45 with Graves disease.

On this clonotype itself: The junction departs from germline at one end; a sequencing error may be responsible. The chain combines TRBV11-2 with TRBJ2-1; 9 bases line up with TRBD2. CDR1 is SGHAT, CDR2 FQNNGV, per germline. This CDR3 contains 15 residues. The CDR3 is CASSLGTSSYNGQFF. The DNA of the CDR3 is TGTGCCAGCAGCTTGGGGACTAGCTCCTACAATGGGCAGTTCTTC.

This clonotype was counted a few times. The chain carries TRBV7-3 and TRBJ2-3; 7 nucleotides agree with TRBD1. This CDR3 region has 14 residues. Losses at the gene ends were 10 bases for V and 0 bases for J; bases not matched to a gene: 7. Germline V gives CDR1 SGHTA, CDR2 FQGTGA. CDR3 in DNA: TGTGCCACTCGAGGGACAGCTAGCACAGATACGCAGTATTTT. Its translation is CATRGTASTDTQYF.

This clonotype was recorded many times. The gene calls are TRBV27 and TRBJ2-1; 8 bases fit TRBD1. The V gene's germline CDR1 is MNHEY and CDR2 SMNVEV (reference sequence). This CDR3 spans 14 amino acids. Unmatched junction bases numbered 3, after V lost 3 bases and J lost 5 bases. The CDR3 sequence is CASSFGQGHNEQFF. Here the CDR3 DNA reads TGTGCCAGCAGTTTCGGACAGGGTCACAATGAGCAGTTCTTC.

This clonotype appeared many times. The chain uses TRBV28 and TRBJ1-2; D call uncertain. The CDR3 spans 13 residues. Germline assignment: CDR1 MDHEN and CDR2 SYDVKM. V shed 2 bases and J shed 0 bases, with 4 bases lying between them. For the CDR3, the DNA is TGTGCCAGCAGTTTACTCACTAACTATGGCTACACCTTC. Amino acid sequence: CASSLLTNYGYTF.

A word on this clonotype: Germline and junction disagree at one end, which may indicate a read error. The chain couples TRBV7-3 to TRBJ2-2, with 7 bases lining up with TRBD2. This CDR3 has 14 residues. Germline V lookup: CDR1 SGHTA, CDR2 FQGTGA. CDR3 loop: CASSQLGGTGELFF. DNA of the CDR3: TGCGCCAGCAGCCAATTGGGAGGGACCGGGGAGCTGTTTTTT.

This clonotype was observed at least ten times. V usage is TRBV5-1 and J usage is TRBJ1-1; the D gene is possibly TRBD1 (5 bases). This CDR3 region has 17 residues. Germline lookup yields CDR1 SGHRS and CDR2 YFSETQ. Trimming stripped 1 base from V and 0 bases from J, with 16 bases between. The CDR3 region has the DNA TGCGCCAGCAGCTTGTTCGGGACTCCCGAATTGAACACTGAAGCTTTCTTT. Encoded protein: CASSLFGTPELNTEAFF.

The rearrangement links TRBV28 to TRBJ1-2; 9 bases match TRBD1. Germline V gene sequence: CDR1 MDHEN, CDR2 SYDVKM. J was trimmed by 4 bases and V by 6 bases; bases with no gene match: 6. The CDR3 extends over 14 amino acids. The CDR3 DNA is TGTGCCAGCAGAATAGGGACAGGGCCCTATGGCTACACCTTC. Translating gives CASRIGTGPYGYTF.

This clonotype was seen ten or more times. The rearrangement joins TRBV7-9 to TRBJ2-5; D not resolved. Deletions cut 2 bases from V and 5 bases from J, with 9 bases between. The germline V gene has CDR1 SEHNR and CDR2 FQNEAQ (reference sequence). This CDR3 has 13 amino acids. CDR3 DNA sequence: TGTGCCAGCAGCTTACAGAGTATTGAGACCCAGTACTTC. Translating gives CASSLQSIETQYF. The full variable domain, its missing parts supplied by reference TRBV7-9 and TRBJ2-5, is DTGVSQNPRHKITKRGQNVTFRCDPISEHNRLYWYRQTLGQGPEFLTYFQNEAQLEKSRLLSDRFSAERPKGSFSTLEIQRTEQGDSAMYLCASSLQSIETQYFGPGTRLLVL.

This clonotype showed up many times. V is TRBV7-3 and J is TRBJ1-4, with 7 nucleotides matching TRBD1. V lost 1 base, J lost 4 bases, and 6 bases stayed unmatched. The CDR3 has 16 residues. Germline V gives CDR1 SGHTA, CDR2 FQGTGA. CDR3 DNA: TGTGCCAGCAGCTTAAATGCGACAGGGAATAATGAAAAACTGTTTTTT. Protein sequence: CASSLNATGNNEKLFF.

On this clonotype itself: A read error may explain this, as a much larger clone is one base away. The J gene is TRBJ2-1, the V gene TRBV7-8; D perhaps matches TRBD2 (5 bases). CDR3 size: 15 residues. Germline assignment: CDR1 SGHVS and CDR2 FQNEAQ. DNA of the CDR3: TGTGCCAGCAGCTTAGTCGAAATGAGAGGGAATGGGCAGTTCTTC. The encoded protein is CASSLVEMRGNGQFF.

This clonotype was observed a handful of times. CDR3 sequence: CASEAGGNYGYTF. For the CDR3, the DNA is TGCGCCAGCGAGGCAGGGGGAAACTATGGCTACACCTTC. The chain employs TRBV10-2 and TRBJ1-2; 7 bases are a match to TRBD1. The CDR3 extends over 13 amino acids. Trimming removed 8 bases from V and 2 bases from J; junction bases left unmatched: 5. Per the germline V gene, CDR1 is WSHSY and CDR2 is SAAADI.

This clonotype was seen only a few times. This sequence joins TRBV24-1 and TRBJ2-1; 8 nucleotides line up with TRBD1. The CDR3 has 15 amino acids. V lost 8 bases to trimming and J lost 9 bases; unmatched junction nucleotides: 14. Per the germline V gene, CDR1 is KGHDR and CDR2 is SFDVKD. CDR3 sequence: CATNGDQGAFGEQFF. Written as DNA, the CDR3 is TGTGCCACCAATGGGGATCAGGGGGCGTTCGGTGAGCAGTTCTTC.

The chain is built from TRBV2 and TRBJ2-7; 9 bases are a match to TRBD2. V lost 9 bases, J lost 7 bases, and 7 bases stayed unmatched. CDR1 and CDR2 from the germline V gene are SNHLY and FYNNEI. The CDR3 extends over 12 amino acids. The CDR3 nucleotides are TGTGCCAGAGTGGGACTAGCAGGGGAGCAGTACTTC. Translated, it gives CARVGLAGEQYF.

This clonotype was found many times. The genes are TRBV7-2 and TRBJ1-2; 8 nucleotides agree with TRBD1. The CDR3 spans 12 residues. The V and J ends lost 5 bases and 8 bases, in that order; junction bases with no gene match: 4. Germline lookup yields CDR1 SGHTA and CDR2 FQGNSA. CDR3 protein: CASSLDREGYTF. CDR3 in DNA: TGTGCCAGCAGCCTGGACAGGGAGGGCTACACCTTC. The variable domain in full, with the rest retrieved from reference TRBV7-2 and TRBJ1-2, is GAGVSQSPSNKVTEKGKDVELRCDPISGHTALYWYRQSLGQGLEFLIYFQGNSAPDKSGLPSDRFSAERTGGSVSTLTIQRTQQEDSAVYLCASSLDREGYTFGSGTRLTVV.